A selection of T cell receptor beta chains follows, all from one sample in a study of blood T cell repertoires in COVID-19. The protocol was immunoSEQ multiplex PCR, while the TCRdb copy is restricted to in-frame clones and leaves out a portion. Among approximately 92,000 clones, less than 75% were seen once, and the ten largest hold just under 25%. The sample consisted of peripheral blood. The receptors come from a woman aged 60 to 75 in a cohort sampled during active or convalescent COVID-19. The CDR3 runs from the conserved cysteine through the conserved F or W. The D gene is left open where the match is weak. Clone size is not always given. Where it is, it says once, few, many or a class for expanded clones.

d_call,v_call,clone_size,j_call,cdr3_nt,cdr3_aa
TRBD1,TRBV5-1,NA,TRBJ1-1,TGCGCCAGCAGCTTGGGGGACAGGGTCGGTATTACTGAAGCTTTCTTT,CASSLGDRVGITEAFF
NA,TRBV5-6,NA,TRBJ2-5,TGTGCCAGCAGCTTGTGGGCAGGGGATGAGACCCAGTACTTC,CASSLWAGDETQYF
NA,TRBV29-1,NA,TRBJ1-2,TGCAGCGTTGATAACGGGGGTTACTATGGCTACACCTTC,CSVDNGGYYGYTF
TRBD1,TRBV6-5,few,TRBJ2-7,TGTGCCAGCAGTTGGGACAGTTCCTACGAGCAGTACTTC,CASSWDSSYEQYF
TRBD1,TRBV27,few,TRBJ1-5,TGTGCCAGCAGTTTTTCCAGGGGGCTAGGTCAGCCCCAGCATTTT,CASSFSRGLGQPQHF
NA,TRBV6-2/TRBV6-3,NA,TRBJ2-1,TGTGCCAGCAGTCCCCGGGACAACCTCAATGAGCAGTTCTTC,CASSPRDNLNEQFF
NA,TRBV7-8,NA,TRBJ2-7,TGTGCCAGCAGCTTAGGCGGCCGCTACGAGCAGTACTTC,CASSLGGRYEQYF
NA,TRBV7-2,NA,TRBJ1-1,TGTGCCAGCAGCTTACGGTCGGACAAGAACACTGAAGCTTTCTTT,CASSLRSDKNTEAFF
TRBD1,TRBV7-2,NA,TRBJ1-2,TGTGCCAGCAGCTTATCGGGACAGGGAATTGGCTACACCTTC,CASSLSGQGIGYTF
TRBD1,TRBV4-1,NA,TRBJ1-1,TGCGCCAGCAGCCAAGCCGGCAGGGGGCGAAGGACTGAAGCTTTCTTT,CASSQAGRGRRTEAFF
TRBD2,TRBV9,few,TRBJ2-4,TGTGCCAGCAGCGGGGCGGGGGAAGGGGCCAAAAACATTCAGTACTTC,CASSGAGEGAKNIQYF
TRBD1,TRBV27,NA,TRBJ2-7,TGTGCCAGCAGTTCCAAAACAGGGGGCTACGAGCAGTACTTC,CASSSKTGGYEQYF
NA,TRBV2,NA,TRBJ2-7,TGTGCCAGCAGTGAAGACCTCAGCTCCTACGAGCAGTACTTC,CASSEDLSSYEQYF
NA,TRBV5-6,NA,TRBJ1-2,TGTGCCAGCAGCTTAATTGGGACTGACCCCTATGGCTACACCTTC,CASSLIGTDPYGYTF
TRBD1,TRBV25-1,NA,TRBJ1-6,TGTGCCAGCAGTGCCCACCAGCCGGGACAGGGAAATTCACCCCTCCACTTT,CASSAHQPGQGNSPLHF
TRBD2,TRBV5-1,few,TRBJ2-1,TGCGCCAGCAGCTTGATCCGGGGGGGTGAATCTGAGCAGTTCTTC,CASSLIRGGESEQFF
TRBD1,TRBV4-3,few,TRBJ1-6,TGCGCCAGCAGCCAAGGGGACAGGGCGTTTTCACCCCTCCACTTT,CASSQGDRAFSPLHF
TRBD1,TRBV27,NA,TRBJ2-7,TGTGCCAGCAGTCGAAACAGGGGGCAGGTCTACGAGCAGTACTTC,CASSRNRGQVYEQYF
TRBD1,TRBV28,NA,TRBJ1-5,TGTGCCAGCATCGAACAGGGGGGTCTTAGCAATCAGCCCCAGCATTTT,CASIEQGGLSNQPQHF
NA,TRBV28,NA,TRBJ1-4,TGTGCCAGCAGTTTACTGGGGGCAAACGAAAAACTGTTTTTT,CASSLLGANEKLFF
TRBD2,TRBV5-4,few,TRBJ2-5,TGTGCCAGCAGAATTGGGGGGGGTCTTGAGACCCAGTACTTC,CASRIGGGLETQYF
NA,TRBV6-4,NA,TRBJ1-6,TGTGCCAACCCACCTACGACAGGCCAGAATTCACCCCTCCACTTT,CANPPTTGQNSPLHF
TRBD1,TRBV6-1,NA,TRBJ2-1,TGTGCCAGCAGAGAAACCGGGACAGGGGAGTGGCATGAGCAGTTCTTC,CASRETGTGEWHEQFF
TRBD1,TRBV5-6,NA,TRBJ2-5,TGTGCCAGCAGGCTGACAGGGGACCAAGAGACCCAGTACTTC,CASRLTGDQETQYF
NA,TRBV5-4,NA,TRBJ2-3,TGTGCCAGCAGCTTACCGGGCCAACAGGGAGATACGCAGTATTTT,CASSLPGQQGDTQYF
NA,TRBV9,few,TRBJ2-5,TGTGCCAGCAGCGTAGGCCTCCGGGAGACCCAGTACTTC,CASSVGLRETQYF
TRBD1,TRBV7-6,NA,TRBJ2-3,TGTGCCAGCAGCGGGACAGGGCCGACAGATACGCAGTATTTT,CASSGTGPTDTQYF
NA,TRBV5-1,few,TRBJ1-5,TGCGCCAGCAGCTTGGCCGGCAATCAGCCCCAGCATTTT,CASSLAGNQPQHF
TRBD1,TRBV6-5,few,TRBJ1-1,TGTGCCAGCAGTTACTCCATCAGGGGGACTGAAGCTTTCTTT,CASSYSIRGTEAFF
NA,TRBV9,NA,TRBJ1-2,TGTGCCAGCAGCGTAGGAGGGGGGGACCTAGGCTATGGCTACACCTTC,CASSVGGGDLGYGYTF
TRBD2,TRBV30,NA,TRBJ2-2,TGTGCCTGGAGTGTCCGGGGGGGAACCGGGGAGCTGTTTTTT,CAWSVRGGTGELFF
TRBD1,TRBV10-2,few,TRBJ2-3,TGCGCCAGCAGATGGACAGGGGGGGCAGATACGCAGTATTTT,CASRWTGGADTQYF
NA,TRBV9,NA,TRBJ1-2,TGTGCCAGCAGATCCTACAGGGACGGCTACACCTTC,CASRSYRDGYTF
NA,TRBV9,NA,TRBJ1-6,TGTGCCAGCAGCGTAGGACAAACTGAGAATTCACCCCTCCACTTT,CASSVGQTENSPLHF
NA,TRBV3-1/TRBV3-2,NA,TRBJ1-6,TGTGCCAGCAGTGCAGGAACAAGCTCCTATAATTCACCCCTCCACTTT,CASSAGTSSYNSPLHF
NA,TRBV19,NA,TRBJ1-5,TGTGCCAGTAGTACCCTTTGGGGGGGAGGGAGCAATCAGCCCCAGCATTTT,CASSTLWGGGSNQPQHF
NA,TRBV3-1/TRBV3-2,NA,TRBJ2-4,TGTGCCAGCAGCCAAGCGGACATTCAGTACTTC,CASSQADIQYF
TRBD1,TRBV27,NA,TRBJ1-2,TGTGCCAGCAGTGAAGGGACAGGGGAGTCACCTGGCTACACCTTC,CASSEGTGESPGYTF
NA,TRBV15,NA,TRBJ2-7,TGTGCCACCAGCAGAGTAGAGCCAAACCCCTACGAGCAGTACTTC,CATSRVEPNPYEQYF
NA,TRBV27,NA,TRBJ1-6,TGTGCCAGCAGTTTAGGTCAGATTAATTCACCCCTCCACTTT,CASSLGQINSPLHF
NA,TRBV27,NA,TRBJ2-1,TGTGCCAGCAGTTTTTCCAGAAACAATGAGCAGTTCTTC,CASSFSRNNEQFF
NA,TRBV6-1,NA,TRBJ2-7,TGTGCCAGCAGTGAAAGTAGGGGCAGGGGCTACGAGCAGTACTTC,CASSESRGRGYEQYF
NA,TRBV10-3,NA,TRBJ1-2,TGTGCCATCAGTTCAAACACGTATGGCTACACCTTC,CAISSNTYGYTF
NA,TRBV5-1,NA,TRBJ1-3,TGCGCCAGCAGCTTGGGGCTTACTGGAAACACCATATATTTT,CASSLGLTGNTIYF
NA,TRBV28,NA,TRBJ1-5,TGTGCCAGCATCCCGGCGGGTCGAGGACAGCCCCAGCATTTT,CASIPAGRGQPQHF
TRBD2,TRBV4-1,NA,TRBJ2-3,TGCGCCAGCGGTCTGTGGTCAGCGGGGGTGAATACGCAGTATTTT,CASGLWSAGVNTQYF
TRBD1,TRBV5-6,NA,TRBJ1-4,TGTGCCAGCAGCTTGGACAGGGGGCGATTAGGCGAAAAACTGTTTTTT,CASSLDRGRLGEKLFF
TRBD1,TRBV9,NA,TRBJ2-7,TGTGCCAGCAGCGTTGGGACAGGGGGCAGTTACGAGCAGTACTTC,CASSVGTGGSYEQYF
NA,TRBV30,NA,TRBJ2-2,TGTGCCTGGAGTGCAGGGGTAGAGACCGGGGAGCTGTTTTTT,CAWSAGVETGELFF
NA,TRBV18,few,TRBJ1-4,TGTGCCAGCTCACCACCCCCCATCATTGGGCAGGCTAATGAAAAACTGTTTTTT,CASSPPPIIGQANEKLFF
TRBD1,TRBV18,NA,TRBJ2-7,TGTGCCAGCTCGGGCACAAATACCGGGACAGCGTACGAGCAGTACTTC,CASSGTNTGTAYEQYF
NA,TRBV28,once,TRBJ1-2,TGTGCCAGCAGTTTAGCAGGGCACTATGGCTACACCTTC,CASSLAGHYGYTF
TRBD1,TRBV30,few,TRBJ1-3,TGTGCCTGGGGAAAACAGGGGGCTGGAAACACCATATATTTT,CAWGKQGAGNTIYF
TRBD1,TRBV7-8,NA,TRBJ2-1,TGTGCCAGCACAGACGGCAGGGGGCTCGGGAATGAGCAGTTCTTC,CASTDGRGLGNEQFF